The present entry profiles one T cell receptor (beta chain) with its context. Its antigen is unidentified. This entry is derived from a study of Ad26.COV2.S vaccination and SARS-CoV-2 variants. Germline assignment: CDR1 MNHEY and CDR2 SVGAGI. The CDR3 loop spans 14 amino acids. The V and J ends lost 3 bases and 3 bases respectively, with 9 bases between them. Treatment meaning: over 15 received Ad26.COV2.S at low or high dose, single or two shots; five or six received placebo; per-sample allocation not given. Sampling happened 63 days after the first vaccine or placebo injection. Only in-frame clones appear in the TCRdb table, and some are missing; sequencing was by immunoSEQ multiplex PCR. The table lists about 260,000 clones, roughly 87% of them singletons. Points from the study as a whole: Spike-specific TCR breadth was greater in vaccine than placebo recipients. Vaccine and placebo recipients had similar non-spike TCR breadth. After vaccination, reports described spike-specific CD8+ and CD4+ T cell responses as showing substantial breadth.

Sample: peripheral blood, taken in a trial of Ad26.COV2.S vaccine versus placebo. The rearrangement links TRBV6-5 to TRBJ1-3; D is ambiguous. This TCR derives from a person between 18 and 65 years old who received the Ad26.COV2.S COVID-19 vaccine or a placebo. CDR3 bases: TGTGCCAGCAGTTATAGTACCGGTGGAAACACCATATATTTT. This codes for CASSYSTGGNTIYF.